The 28 T cell receptor beta chains reported below all come from one sample, sequenced in a study of radiotherapy plus CTLA-4 blockade in lung cancer (dated 2018 in TCRdb). The library was prepared using the immunoSEQ multiplex PCR assay. TCRdb obtained this table from immuneACCESS and retained in-frame rearrangements with V and J assigned. These tables miss some clones; where compared with another copy, unresolved V genes account for less than half of the shortfall, and the remainder is unexplained. The sample has more than 75,000 clones on record, 72% of them singletons. The ten largest clonotypes hold over 12% of the sample. The sample in question was peripheral blood, obtained from a patient treated with radiotherapy plus ipilimumab. The source is a human donor with non-small cell lung cancer that progressed on radiotherapy plus ipilimumab.

The V gene is TRBV4-3, the J gene TRBJ1-3; D unresolved. The CDR3 spans 16 residues. The germline V and J ends were trimmed by 0 bases and 1 base, with 10 bases remaining between them. Germline-derived CDR1 and CDR2 are LGHNA and YSLEER. CDR3 sequence: CASSQDENPSGNTIYF. The CDR3 DNA is TGCGCCAGCAGCCAAGATGAAAATCCATCTGGAAACACCATATATTTT.

The chain carries TRBV27 and TRBJ2-5; D perhaps matches TRBD2 (7 bases). CDR1 and CDR2 (germline): MNHEY, SMNVEV (reference sequence). The CDR3 length is 15 residues. Trimming removed 0 bases from V and 4 bases from J, with 12 bases in between. For the CDR3, the DNA is TGTGCCAGCAGTTTATCCGGGGGCGGGGGAGAGACCCAGTACTTC. It encodes CASSLSGGGGETQYF.

The V call is TRBV2, the J call TRBJ1-1; D is ambiguous. V lost 7 bases, J lost 1 base, and 10 bases lay in between. Germline-derived CDR1 and CDR2 are SNHLY and FYNNEI. The CDR3 loop spans 13 amino acids. CDR3 region: CASTIDGNTEAFF. Written as DNA, the CDR3 is TGTGCCAGCACCATTGACGGGAACACTGAAGCTTTCTTT.

The J gene is TRBJ1-1, the V gene TRBV5-1; 7 bases line up with TRBD1. V dropped 0 bases and J dropped 7; count of bases not matched to a gene: 3. This CDR3 contains 13 residues. CDR1 is SGHRS and CDR2 is YFSETQ in the germline V gene. This CDR3 is CASSLGQGNEAFF. DNA for the CDR3: TGCGCCAGCAGCTTGGGACAGGGTAATGAAGCTTTCTTT. The whole variable domain, remainder taken from reference TRBV5-1 and TRBJ1-1, is KAGVTQTPRYLIKTRGQQVTLSCSPISGHRSVSWYQQTPGQGLQFLFEYFSETQRNKGNFPGRFSGRQFSNSRSEMNVSTLELGDSALYLCASSLGQGNEAFFGQGTRLTVV.

V usage is TRBV7-9 and J usage is TRBJ1-4; a possible D gene is TRBD1 (6 bases). This CDR3 is 14 amino acids long. Germline V CDR1 and CDR2: SEHNR, FQNEAQ (reference sequence). V was clipped by 7 bases and J by 3 bases, with 12 bases between them. CDR3 nucleotide sequence: TGTGCCAGCACCGAAGGGGGATCTAATGAAAAACTGTTTTTT. Translating it yields CASTEGGSNEKLFF.

This sequence joins TRBV7-2 and TRBJ1-1; D ambiguous. The germline gives CDR1 SGHTA, CDR2 FQGNSA. The germline V and J ends were trimmed by 1 base and 3 bases, with 9 bases remaining between them. The CDR3 contains 14 residues. The DNA of the CDR3 is TGTGCCAGCAGCTTAGAAGACACATACACTGAAGCTTTCTTT. Translation: CASSLEDTYTEAFF. Full variable domain (remainder filled in from reference TRBV7-2 and TRBJ1-1): GAGVSQSPSNKVTEKGKDVELRCDPISGHTALYWYRQSLGQGLEFLIYFQGNSAPDKSGLPSDRFSAERTGGSVSTLTIQRTQQEDSAVYLCASSLEDTYTEAFFGQGTRLTVV.

The rearrangement uses TRBV28 and TRBJ1-2, with TRBD1 as a possible D gene (5 bases). Germline V lookup: CDR1 MDHEN, CDR2 SYDVKM. V was trimmed by 6 bases and J by 3 bases, leaving 14 bases between them. This CDR3 comprises 14 residues. The DNA for the CDR3 is TGTGCCAGCAGCCTCCCGGGGGAACACTATGGCTACACCTTC. Translating it yields CASSLPGEHYGYTF.

The table lists this clone with a few counts. V and J are TRBV11-1 and TRBJ2-7; D is unresolved. The V gene lost 2 bases and the J gene lost 0 bases, with 8 bases spanning the gap. Germline V gives CDR1 SGHAT, CDR2 FQDESV (reference sequence). The CDR3 is 14 residues long. CDR3 coding DNA: TGTGCCAGCAGCTTATCGCACAGCTCCTACGAGCAGTACTTC. Amino acids: CASSLSHSSYEQYF.

This clone was found once. This chain connects TRBV9 to TRBJ2-7, with 8 bases lining up with TRBD2. Germline CDR1 and CDR2: SGDLS and YYNGEE. After removal of 4 bases from V and 0 bases from J, the junction contained 6 bases not matched to a gene. This CDR3 comprises 15 residues. CDR3 residues: CASSSGGESSYEQYF. The CDR3 nucleotides are TGTGCCAGCAGCAGCGGGGGCGAGAGCTCCTACGAGCAGTACTTC.

This chain uses TRBV11-2 with TRBJ2-3, with D unresolved. The CDR3 contains 14 residues. CDR1 and CDR2 from the germline V gene are SGHAT and FQNNGV. V lost 5 bases, J lost 1 base, and 10 bases lay in between. In nucleotides, the CDR3 is TGTGCCAGCAGCCTGTCCGCGGGCACAGATACGCAGTATTTT. Translating it yields CASSLSAGTDTQYF.

The chain employs TRBV10-2 and TRBJ2-5; D ambiguous. The ends were cut back, 0 bases at V and 9 bases at J, with 11 bases in the middle. CDR1 WSHSY and CDR2 SAAADI come from the germline V gene. The CDR3 loop spans 13 amino acids. The CDR3 DNA reads TGCGCCAGCAGTGAGTCTTGGGAACCGGCCCAGTACTTC. Translating gives CASSESWEPAQYF.

The chain links TRBV28 to TRBJ2-7; D gene ambiguous. V lost 0 bases and J 2 bases, leaving 11 bases between the germline ends. Germline V gene sequence: CDR1 MDHEN, CDR2 SYDVKM. This CDR3 has 15 amino acids. Here the CDR3 DNA reads TGTGCCAGCAGTTTATGGGGTGCCGGAGCCTACGAGCAGTACTTC. This encodes CASSLWGAGAYEQYF.

This clone was seen more than once but under ten times. The rearrangement links TRBV7-9 to TRBJ2-6; no definite D call. The V gene lost 2 bases and the J gene lost 0 bases, with 8 bases spanning the gap. The CDR3 consists of 16 residues. Germline assignment: CDR1 SEHNR and CDR2 FQNEAQ (reference sequence). CDR3 region: CASSLSGSSGANVLTF. The CDR3 region has the DNA TGTGCCAGCAGCTTATCCGGGTCCTCTGGGGCCAACGTCCTGACTTTC.

This clone was found once. The chain joins TRBV6-6 to TRBJ1-3; D unclear. CDR1 and CDR2 (germline): MNHNY, SVGAGI (reference sequence). The CDR3 covers 16 residues. Trimming took 0 bases from V and 0 from J, leaving 9 bases between them. Here the CDR3 reads CASSYSEPVSGNTIYF. The CDR3 DNA follows: TGTGCCAGCAGTTACTCTGAACCGGTCTCTGGAAACACCATATATTTT.

The genes are TRBV27 and TRBJ1-3; 7 bases map to TRBD1. Germline CDR1 is MNHEY and CDR2 is SMNVEV (reference sequence). V lost 6 bases and J lost 0; bases outside the gene matches: 14. The CDR3 spans 18 residues. CDR3: CASSRQRGGQRSGNTIYF. CDR3 bases: TGTGCCAGCAGCCGTCAACGAGGGGGACAGCGCTCTGGAAACACCATATATTTT.

The chain is built from TRBV19 and TRBJ2-7, with D possibly being TRBD1 (6 bases). The CDR3 has 12 residues. The germline gives CDR1 LNHDA, CDR2 SQIVND (reference sequence). V was trimmed by 6 bases and J by 6 bases, leaving 12 bases between them. The CDR3 bases are TGTGCCAGTAGGACGGGACAAGGCGAGCAGTACTTC. Encoded protein: CASRTGQGEQYF.

A few counts support this clone. The chain couples TRBV29-1 to TRBJ2-1, with D perhaps being TRBD1 or TRBD2 (7 bases each). Deletions cut 4 bases from V and 7 bases from J, with 23 bases between. The germline gives CDR1 SQVTM, CDR2 ANQGSEA. The CDR3 length is 16 residues. The CDR3 DNA reads as TGCAGCGTTGGGGGGGGTGACAGGGTGGTGTGGAATGAGCAGTTCTTC. This gives the protein CSVGGGDRVVWNEQFF.

This chain joins TRBV18 and TRBJ2-1, with D tentatively TRBD2 (5 bases). This CDR3 is 18 amino acids long. Deletions cut 0 bases from V and 0 bases from J, with 15 bases between. The germline V gene encodes CDR1 KGHSH and CDR2 LQKENI. This chain's CDR3 is CASSPPGRGMSSYNEQFF. For the CDR3, the DNA is TGTGCCAGCTCACCACCGGGGAGAGGGATGAGCTCCTACAATGAGCAGTTCTTC. Complete variable domain (other parts from reference TRBV18 and TRBJ2-1): NAGVMQNPRHLVRRRGQEARLRCSPMKGHSHVYWYRQLPEEGLKFMVYLQKENIIDESGMPKERFSAEFPKEGPSILRIQQVVRGDSAAYFCASSPPGRGMSSYNEQFFGPGTRLTVL.

CDR3 DNA: TGTGCCAGCAGCTTGAGACTAGCGTCGGACACCGGGGAGCTGTTTTTT. Protein product: CASSLRLASDTGELFF. This chain links TRBV11-2 with TRBJ2-2, with 8 bases identical to TRBD2. The germline V gene has CDR1 SGHAT and CDR2 FQNNGV. The CDR3 totals 16 residues. Trimming took 3 bases from V and 3 from J; bases not matched to a gene: 6.

The rearrangement uses TRBV30 and TRBJ1-2; 8 bases fit TRBD1. V shed 3 bases, J shed 4 bases, and the junction held 7 bases outside the gene matches. The CDR3 is made up of 14 amino acids. Germline V gene sequence: CDR1 GTSNPN, CDR2 SVGIG (reference sequence). For the CDR3, the DNA is TGTGCCTGGAGCAGGACAGGGAGAGGCTATGGCTACACCTTC. This sequence encodes CAWSRTGRGYGYTF.

This clone was counted a few times. The chain carries TRBV7-8 and TRBJ1-1; 9 nucleotides match TRBD1. The CDR3 has 14 amino acids. Germline CDR1 reads SGHVS; CDR2 reads FQNEAQ. V dropped 4 bases and J dropped 5; count of bases not matched to a gene: 5. Here the CDR3 DNA reads TGTGCCAGCAGCTACGGGACAGGGCGAACTGAAGCTTTCTTT. Its translation: CASSYGTGRTEAFF.

The V and J genes are TRBV5-1 and TRBJ2-7; no clear D. This CDR3 spans 14 amino acids. CDR1 and CDR2 (germline): SGHRS, YFSETQ. The ends were cut back, 0 bases at V and 4 bases at J, with 11 bases in the middle. CDR3 sequence (DNA): TGCGCCAGCAGCTTGGTAAGTGTGAGTTACGAGCAGTACTTC. The encoded protein is CASSLVSVSYEQYF.

This clone was counted between two and nine times. The V call is TRBV7-3, the J call TRBJ2-7; the match to TRBD1 covers 7 bases. There are 12 residues in the CDR3. Germline V gives CDR1 SGHTA, CDR2 FQGTGA. J gave up 8 bases and V 3 bases, and 4 bases lay outside the gene matches. As DNA, the CDR3 is TGTGCCAGCAGCTTCCCGACAGGGAAGCAGTACTTC. Translating gives CASSFPTGKQYF.

The chain employs TRBV2 and TRBJ1-5; D unclear. Trimming took off 4 bases at V and 8 bases at J, with 12 bases between the two ends. CDR1 and CDR2 (germline): SNHLY, FYNNEI. The CDR3 loop spans 13 amino acids. Written as DNA, the CDR3 is TGTGCCAGCAGTGGGGAGGGAACAAAGCCCCAGCATTTT. Translation: CASSGEGTKPQHF.

J is TRBJ1-2 and V is TRBV7-2; possibly TRBD1 for D (6 bases). Germline values: CDR1 SGHTA, CDR2 FQGNSA. Trimming shortened V by 5 bases and J by 7 bases, and 17 bases separated the two germline ends. The length of the CDR3 is 14 residues. The CDR3 region has the DNA TGTGCCAGCAGCCCCCTGGGGGGGCTAGGTGGCTACACCTTC. Its protein product is CASSPLGGLGGYTF.

V gene TRBV7-3 combines with J gene TRBJ2-1; 8 nucleotides line up with TRBD2. In germline, CDR1 is SGHTA, CDR2 FQGTGA. The CDR3 has 17 residues. Trimming took 1 base from V and 5 from J; bases not matched to a gene: 10. The DNA for the CDR3 is TGTGCCAGCAGCTTAATGGGCGGGAGGTTTAAAGACAATGAGCAGTTCTTC. Translating it yields CASSLMGGRFKDNEQFF.

This chain joins TRBV2 and TRBJ2-3; a possible D gene is TRBD1 (5 bases). The CDR3 covers 11 residues. V dropped 7 bases and J dropped 8 bases, with 10 bases sitting between them. Germline CDR1 reads SNHLY; CDR2 reads FYNNEI. CDR3 sequence (DNA): TGTGCCAGCACCCAGCAGGGTACGCAGTATTTT. Its protein is CASTQQGTQYF.

The V gene is TRBV5-1, the J gene TRBJ2-2, with D perhaps TRBD2 (5 bases). Germline CDR1 reads SGHRS; CDR2 reads YFSETQ. The CDR3 spans 16 residues. Trimming cost V 2 bases and J 8 bases, with 19 bases left between them. The CDR3 sequence: CASSLSGSIPPGELFF. In nucleotides, the CDR3 is TGCGCCAGCAGCTTATCGGGGTCCATTCCCCCAGGGGAGCTGTTTTTT.